The 14 T cell receptor beta chains below were found in one sample sequenced in a study of blood T cells in healthy people across ages. Combining a sample-barcoded 5' primer with a J-beta primer mix, a second PCR ran for 7 to 11 cycles. TCRdb redid the calling of the 5' RACE reads with MiXCR, one entry per CDR3 protein. The data contain 700,000 to 900,000 distinct CDR3 sequences, under 30% of them seen just once; the ten biggest clones take up 2.5% to 3.5%. The sample also formed part of further work on T cells of mothers and their children.

Sequenced material: blood. The receptors were sampled from a boy aged 5-17 years in good health.

The CDR3 spells CASRPTREGETQYF. In DNA form, the CDR3 reads TGTGCCAGTAGACCCACCAGGGAGGGCGAGACCCAGTACTTC. This sequence joins TRBV19 and TRBJ2-5, with TRBD2 matching 7 bases. Trimming took 6 bases from V and 5 from J; bases not matched to a gene: 9. CDR1 and CDR2 from the germline V gene are LNHDA and SQIVND (reference sequence). The CDR3 length is 14 residues.

The chain combines TRBV3-1 with TRBJ2-5, with TRBD1 as a possible D gene (6 bases). Gene TRBJ2-1 matches the end of the DNA better, so the J call may be wrong. CDR3 length equals 15 residues. Germline CDR1 and CDR2: LGHDT and YNNKEL (reference sequence). CDR3 in amino acids: CASSSRGTNYNEQFF. The CDR3 DNA follows: TGTGCCAGCTCCTCGAGGGGGACAAATTACAATGAGCAGTTCTTC.

This clonotype turned up a few times. The V and J genes are TRBV6-5 and TRBJ2-5; D tentatively fits TRBD1 or TRBD2 (6 bases each). This CDR3 region has 16 residues. The V gene's germline CDR1 is MNHEY and CDR2 SVGAGI. Trimming took 0 bases from V and 5 from J, leaving 16 bases between them. The CDR3 region is CASSYSTSGGGETQYF. In nucleotides, the CDR3 is TGTGCCAGCAGTTACTCGACAAGCGGAGGGGGGGAGACCCAGTACTTC.

The table lists this clonotype with a few counts. A junction end diverges from the germline sequence, so it may reflect a read error. The V gene is TRBV20-1, the J gene TRBJ2-5; 9 bases are shared with TRBD2. Germline V lookup: CDR1 DFQATT, CDR2 SNEGSKA (reference sequence). The CDR3 contains 13 residues. DNA of the CDR3: TGCAGTGCTAGACTAGCGGGGAAAGAGTCCCAGTACTTC. It yields the protein CSARLAGKESQYF.

The rearrangement uses TRBV11-1 and TRBJ2-1; 15 positions match TRBD2. The ends lost 5 bases at V and 0 bases at J; junction bases unmatched: 14. The CDR3 loop spans 21 amino acids. Germline CDR1 and CDR2: SGHAT and FQDESV (reference sequence). CDR3 coding DNA: TGTGCCAGCAGCCCCAGATACGGGACTAGCGGGGGGCCGAGCTCCTACAATGAGCAGTTCTTC. This encodes CASSPRYGTSGGPSSYNEQFF. Drawing the rest from reference TRBV11-1 and TRBJ2-1, the complete variable domain is EAEVAQSPRYKITEKSQAVAFWCDPISGHATLYWYRQILGQGPELLVQFQDESVVDDSQLPKDRFSAERLKGVDSTLKIQPAELGDSAMYLCASSPRYGTSGGPSSYNEQFFGPGTRLTVL.

This clonotype was seen ten or more times. The gene calls are TRBV5-1 and TRBJ1-3, with D hard to call. Germline V gene data show CDR1 as SGHRS and CDR2 as YFSETQ. The V end was cut by 0 bases, the J end by 0 bases, with 4 bases between. This CDR3 is built from 14 residues. CDR3 loop: CASSLGDSGNTIYF. DNA of the CDR3: TGCGCCAGCAGCTTGGGGGACTCTGGAAACACCATATATTTT.

This clonotype was observed a few times. The chain uses TRBV27 and TRBJ2-1, with a weak D call TRBD1 (5 bases). The tail of the sequence fits TRBJ2-5 better, so the J call may be wrong. There are 13 residues in the CDR3. CDR1 is MNHEY and CDR2 is SMNVEV in the germline V gene (reference sequence). The CDR3 DNA follows: TGTGCCAGCAGGTCAGGGTCCGGGGAGACCCAGTACTTC. This encodes CASRSGSGETQYF.

This chain uses TRBV7-9 with TRBJ2-5; a weak D match, TRBD1 (5 bases). Deletions cut 6 bases from V and 4 bases from J, with 9 bases between. CDR1 and CDR2 (germline): SEHNR, FQNEAQ (reference sequence). The CDR3 is made up of 12 amino acids. This CDR3 is CASRGLGETQYF. The CDR3 region has the DNA TGTGCCAGCAGGGGGCTGGGAGAGACCCAGTACTTC.

The chain is built from TRBV12-3 or TRBV12-4 and TRBJ2-1; D assignment may be TRBD1 or TRBD2 (5 bases each). V lost 5 bases, J lost 0 bases, and 11 bases lay in between. The CDR3 sequence is 15 residues long. The DNA for the CDR3 is TGTGCCAGCAGTCGCAAGGGGAGCTCCTACAATGAGCAGTTCTTC. Translation: CASSRKGSSYNEQFF.

This clonotype was counted between two and nine times. This rearrangement joins TRBV7-3 to TRBJ2-1; 12 positions agree with TRBD2. The CDR3 loop spans 17 amino acids. Trimming cost V 4 bases and J 4 bases; bases outside gene matches: 8. Germline values: CDR1 SGHTA, CDR2 FQGTGA. In DNA, the CDR3 is TGTGCCAGCAGCTCTCGCCTAGCGGGGGGGAGATACAATGAGCAGTTCTTC. Translation gives CASSSRLAGGRYNEQFF.

This clonotype was found a few times. This chain uses TRBV7-2 with TRBJ1-4, with a tentative D call TRBD1 (5 bases). Deletions cut 0 bases from V and 10 bases from J, with 15 bases between. Germline V gene data show CDR1 as SGHTA and CDR2 as FQGNSA. This CDR3 region has 15 residues. The CDR3 is CASSLAPVGEGKLFF. The CDR3 DNA reads TGTGCCAGCAGCTTAGCCCCCGTGGGGGAAGGAAAACTGTTTTTT.

The chain uses TRBV7-9 and TRBJ1-4; 8 nucleotides match TRBD1. V was pared by 6 bases and J by 5 bases, with 5 bases of the junction left unmatched. CDR1 is SEHNR and CDR2 is FQNEAQ in the germline V gene (reference sequence). This CDR3 has 14 residues. The CDR3 sequence is CASRNGTGNEKLFF. The CDR3 nucleotides are TGTGCCAGCAGGAACGGGACAGGCAATGAAAAACTGTTTTTT.

The table lists this clonotype with a few counts. CDR3 coding DNA: TGTGCCAGCAGCTTGACAGGTTCTAGTGAAAAACTGTTTTTT. It yields the protein CASSLTGSSEKLFF. J is TRBJ1-4 and V is TRBV7-3; perhaps TRBD1 as D (6 bases). CDR3 length: 14 residues. V was clipped by 3 bases and J by 7 bases, with 12 bases between them. Germline V gene lookup returns CDR1 SGHTA and CDR2 FQGTGA. Full variable domain (rest looked up from reference TRBV7-3 and TRBJ1-4): GAGVSQTPSNKVTEKGKYVELRCDPISGHTALYWYRQSLGQGPEFLIYFQGTGAADDSGLPNDRFFAVRPEGSVSTLKIQRTERGDSAVYLCASSLTGSSEKLFFGSGTQLSVL.

In this sample, this clonotype turned up many times. V and J are TRBV12-3 or TRBV12-4 and TRBJ2-5; D call uncertain. V was clipped by 5 bases and J by 5 bases, with 6 bases between them. The CDR3 covers 11 residues. CDR3 DNA: TGTGCCAGCAGTACCGGGGAGACCCAGTACTTC. It codes for CASSTGETQYF.